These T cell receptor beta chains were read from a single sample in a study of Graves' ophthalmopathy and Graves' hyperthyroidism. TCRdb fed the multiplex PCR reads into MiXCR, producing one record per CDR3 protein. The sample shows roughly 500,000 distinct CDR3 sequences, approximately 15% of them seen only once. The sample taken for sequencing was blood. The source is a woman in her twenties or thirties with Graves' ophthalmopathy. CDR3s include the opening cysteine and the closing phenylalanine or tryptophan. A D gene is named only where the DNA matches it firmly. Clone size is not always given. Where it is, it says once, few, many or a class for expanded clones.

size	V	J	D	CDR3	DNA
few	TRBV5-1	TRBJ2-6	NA	CASSFNRVRSGANVLTF	TGCGCCAGCAGCTTCAACAGGGTTCGCTCTGGGGCCAACGTCCTGACTTTC
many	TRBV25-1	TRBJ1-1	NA	CASSASEGKYTEAFF	TGTGCCAGCAGTGCCTCGGAGGGGAAGTACACTGAAGCTTTCTTT
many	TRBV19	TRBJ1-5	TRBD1	CASSRTGRHQPQHF	TGTGCCAGTAGTCGGACAGGGAGACATCAGCCCCAGCATTTT
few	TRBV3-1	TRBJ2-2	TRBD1	CASGALTGGGTNTGELFF	TGTGCCAGCGGAGCCCTGACAGGGGGCGGAACTAACACCGGGGAGCTGTTTTTT
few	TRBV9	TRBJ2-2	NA	CASSVRSPDRVSPNTGELFF	TGTGCCAGCAGCGTCCGCTCACCGGACAGAGTGTCACCGAACACCGGGGAGCTGTTTTTT
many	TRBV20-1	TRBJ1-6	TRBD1	CSARDLGTGGHSPLHF	TGCAGTGCTAGAGATCTGGGGACAGGGGGCCATTCACCCCTCCACTTT
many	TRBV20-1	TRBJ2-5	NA	CSASLYALGREQRPVETQYF	TGCAGTGCTAGTCTGTACGCTCTCGGCAGGGAGCAGCGTCCAGTAGAGACCCAGTACTTC
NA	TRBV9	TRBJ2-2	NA	CASSVTGQNTGELFF	TGTGCCAGCAGCGTCACGGGGCAGAACACCGGGGAGCTGTTTTTT
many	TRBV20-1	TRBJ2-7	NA	CSAPTGPRSSYEQYF	TGCAGTGCTCCCACGGGACCGCGAAGCTCCTACGAGCAGTACTTC
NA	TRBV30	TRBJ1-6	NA	CAWGQFYNSPLHF	TGTGCCTGGGGGCAGTTCTATAATTCACCCCTCCACTTT
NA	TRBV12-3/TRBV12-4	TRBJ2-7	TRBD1	CASSTTGMSYEQYF	TGTGCCAGCAGCACGACAGGGATGTCCTACGAGCAGTACTTC
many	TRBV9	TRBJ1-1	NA	CASSVQGASTEAFF	TGTGCCAGCAGCGTACAAGGGGCAAGCACTGAAGCTTTCTTT
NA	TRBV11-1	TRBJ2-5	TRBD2	CASSLALAGLAGGETQYF	TGTGCCAGCAGCTTAGCCTTGGCGGGACTAGCGGGAGGAGAGACCCAGTACTTC
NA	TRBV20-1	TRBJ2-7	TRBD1	CSARPHRQGIFSYEQYF	TGCAGTGCTAGACCCCACCGACAGGGGATCTTCTCCTACGAGCAGTACTTC
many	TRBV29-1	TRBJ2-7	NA	CSVQPGMGSSYEQYF	TGCAGCGTACAACCGGGGATGGGGAGCTCCTACGAGCAGTACTTC
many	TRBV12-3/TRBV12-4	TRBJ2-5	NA	CASSQPGRQETQYF	TGTGCCAGCAGCCAGCCAGGACGGCAAGAGACCCAGTACTTC
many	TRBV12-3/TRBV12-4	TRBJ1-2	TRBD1	CASRLSGQGTYGYTF	TGTGCCAGCAGACTCTCGGGACAGGGGACCTATGGCTACACCTTC
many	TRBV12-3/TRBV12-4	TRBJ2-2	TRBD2	CASSLSSGRNTGELFF	TGTGCCAGCAGTTTGTCCAGCGGGAGGAACACCGGGGAGCTGTTTTTT
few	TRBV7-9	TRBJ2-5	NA	CASGYHGVAETQYF	TGTGCCAGCGGGTACCATGGGGTAGCGGAGACCCAGTACTTC
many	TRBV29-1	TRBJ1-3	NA	CSVGHRDGVSSGNTIYF	TGCAGCGTTGGACACCGAGACGGGGTCAGCTCTGGAAACACCATATATTTT
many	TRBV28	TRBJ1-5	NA	CASTRRGRGNQPQHF	TGTGCCAGCACTCGAAGGGGACGGGGCAATCAGCCCCAGCATTTT
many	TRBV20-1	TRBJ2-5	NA	CSARDRAGARETQYF	TGCAGTGCTAGAGATCGGGCAGGGGCGCGGGAGACCCAGTACTTC
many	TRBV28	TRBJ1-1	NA	CASSLFRRSRGEAFF	TGTGCCAGCAGTTTATTTAGGAGGTCCCGCGGTGAAGCTTTCTTT
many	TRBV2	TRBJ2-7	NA	CASSLPPGGTASYEQYF	TGTGCCAGCAGTCTGCCTCCGGGGGGGACAGCCTCCTACGAGCAGTACTTC
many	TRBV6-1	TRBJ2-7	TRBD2	CASSETSGREKQYF	TGTGCCAGCAGTGAAACTAGCGGGAGAGAGAAGCAGTACTTC
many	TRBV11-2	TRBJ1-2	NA	CASSRGYADGYTF	TGTGCCAGCAGCAGGGGTTATGCGGATGGCTACACCTTC
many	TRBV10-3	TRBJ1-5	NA	CATRGQISNQPQHF	TGTGCCACCAGAGGGCAAATTAGCAATCAGCCCCAGCATTTT
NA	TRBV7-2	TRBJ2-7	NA	CASSLISGEQYF	TGTGCCAGCAGCTTAATTTCTGGGGAGCAGTACTTC
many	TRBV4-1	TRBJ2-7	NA	CASSLGVSVSSYEQYF	TGCGCCAGCAGCCTGGGCGTCTCCGTGAGCTCCTACGAGCAGTACTTC
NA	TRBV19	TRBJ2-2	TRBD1	CASRAPGQGNTGELFF	TGTGCCAGTAGGGCACCGGGACAGGGGAACACCGGGGAGCTGTTTTTT
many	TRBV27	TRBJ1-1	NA	CASSLFMNTEAFF	TGTGCCAGCAGTTTGTTCATGAACACTGAAGCTTTCTTT
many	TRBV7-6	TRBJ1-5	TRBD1	CASSSRTGDQPQHF	TGTGCCAGCAGCTCGAGGACAGGGGATCAGCCCCAGCATTTT
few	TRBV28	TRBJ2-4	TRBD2	CASKPSGSGRNIQYF	TGTGCCAGCAAGCCCAGCGGGAGTGGGAGAAACATTCAGTACTTC
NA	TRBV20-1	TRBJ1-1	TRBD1	CSATDRGRRDTEAFF	TGCAGTGCTACGGACAGGGGGCGCAGAGACACTGAAGCTTTCTTT
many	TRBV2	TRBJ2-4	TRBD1	CASSDPRDSIINIQYF	TGTGCCAGCAGTGATCCCCGGGACAGTATTATCAACATTCAGTACTTC
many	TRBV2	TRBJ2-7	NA	CASSGEYF	TGTGCCAGCAGTGGGGAGTACTTC
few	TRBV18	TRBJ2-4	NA	CASSPLQTGQDSIQYF	TGTGCCAGCTCACCATTACAAACGGGTCAAGATAGCATTCAGTACTTC
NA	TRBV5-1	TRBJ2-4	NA	CASSPGTTLAKNIQYF	TGCGCCAGCAGCCCCGGGACCACCCTAGCCAAAAACATTCAGTACTTC
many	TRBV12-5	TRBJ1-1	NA	CASGLVAGYTEAFF	TGTGCTAGTGGTTTGGTAGCGGGGTACACTGAAGCTTTCTTT
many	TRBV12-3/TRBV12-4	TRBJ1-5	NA	CASRPTGFSNQPQHF	TGTGCCAGCAGGCCGACCGGGTTCAGCAATCAGCCCCAGCATTTT
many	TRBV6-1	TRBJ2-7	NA	CASSDAGGNYEQYF	TGTGCCAGCAGTGATGCAGGAGGAAACTACGAGCAGTACTTC
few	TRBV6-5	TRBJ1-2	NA	CASSYRAGINYGYTF	TGTGCCAGCAGTTACCGGGCAGGGATTAACTATGGCTACACCTTC
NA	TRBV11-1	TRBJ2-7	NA	CASSLVASSISSSYEQYF	TGTGCCAGCAGCTTAGTGGCTAGTTCTATCTCCTCCTCCTACGAGCAGTACTTC
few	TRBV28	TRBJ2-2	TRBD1	CASSLYTGGFTGELFF	TGTGCCAGCAGTTTATATACAGGGGGCTTCACCGGGGAGCTGTTTTTT
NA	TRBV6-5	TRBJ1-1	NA	CASSYSDWAEAFF	TGTGCCAGCAGTTACTCCGATTGGGCTGAAGCTTTCTTT
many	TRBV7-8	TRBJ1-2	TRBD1	CASSLAGQGNSVYTF	TGTGCCAGCAGCTTAGCGGGACAGGGTAATAGTGTCTACACCTTC
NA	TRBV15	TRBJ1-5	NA	CATSRGGNRVGQPQHF	TGTGCCACCAGCAGAGGCGGAAACAGGGTTGGTCAGCCCCAGCATTTT
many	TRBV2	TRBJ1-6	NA	CASSAERPGLDYNSPLHF	TGTGCCAGCAGCGCCGAGCGTCCAGGGCTGGACTATAATTCACCCCTCCACTTT
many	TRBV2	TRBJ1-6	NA	CASEGDTHNSPLHF	TGTGCCAGCGAAGGGGACACCCATAATTCACCCCTCCACTTT
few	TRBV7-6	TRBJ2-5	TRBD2	CASSFASGRAETQYF	TGTGCCAGCAGCTTTGCTAGCGGGAGAGCAGAGACCCAGTACTTC